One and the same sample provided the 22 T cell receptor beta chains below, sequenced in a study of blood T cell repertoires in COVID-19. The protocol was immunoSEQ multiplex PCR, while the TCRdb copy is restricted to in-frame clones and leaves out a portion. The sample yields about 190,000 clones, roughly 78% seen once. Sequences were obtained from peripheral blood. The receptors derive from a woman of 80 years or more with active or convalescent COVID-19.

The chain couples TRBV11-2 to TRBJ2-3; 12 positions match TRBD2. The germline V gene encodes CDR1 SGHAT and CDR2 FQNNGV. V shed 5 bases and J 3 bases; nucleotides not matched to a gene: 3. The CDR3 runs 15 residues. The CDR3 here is CASSPGLAGTDTQYF. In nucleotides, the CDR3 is TGTGCCAGCAGCCCGGGACTAGCGGGTACAGATACGCAGTATTTT.

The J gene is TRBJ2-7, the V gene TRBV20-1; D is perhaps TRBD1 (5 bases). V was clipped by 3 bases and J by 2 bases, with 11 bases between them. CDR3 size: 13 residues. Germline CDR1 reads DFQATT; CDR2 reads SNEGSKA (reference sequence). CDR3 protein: CSASNRFTYEQYF. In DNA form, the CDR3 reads TGCAGTGCTAGTAACAGGTTCACCTACGAGCAGTACTTC.

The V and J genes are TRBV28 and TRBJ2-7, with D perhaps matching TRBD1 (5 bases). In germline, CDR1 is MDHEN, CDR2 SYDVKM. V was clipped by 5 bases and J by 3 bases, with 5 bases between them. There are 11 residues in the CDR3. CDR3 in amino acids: CASSTGYEQYF. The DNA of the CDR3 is TGTGCCAGCAGTACAGGCTACGAGCAGTACTTC.

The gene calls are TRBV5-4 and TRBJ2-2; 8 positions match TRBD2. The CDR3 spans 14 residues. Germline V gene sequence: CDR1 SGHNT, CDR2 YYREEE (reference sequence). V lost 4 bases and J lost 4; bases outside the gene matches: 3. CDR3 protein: CASSPGGGTGELFF. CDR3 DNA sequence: TGTGCCAGCAGCCCCGGGGGGGGCACCGGGGAGCTGTTTTTT.

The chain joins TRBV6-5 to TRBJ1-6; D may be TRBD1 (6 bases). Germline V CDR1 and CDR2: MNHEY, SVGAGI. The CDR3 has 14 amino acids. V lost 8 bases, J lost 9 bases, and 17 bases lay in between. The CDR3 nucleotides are TGTGCCAGCGCACAAACTATAGGGGGTTCACCCCTCCACTTT. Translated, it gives CASAQTIGGSPLHF.

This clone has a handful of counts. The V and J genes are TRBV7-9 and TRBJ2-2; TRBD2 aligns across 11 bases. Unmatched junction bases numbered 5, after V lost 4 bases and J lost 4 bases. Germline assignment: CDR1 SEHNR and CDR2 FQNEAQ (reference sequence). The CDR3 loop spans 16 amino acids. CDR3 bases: TGTGCCAGCAGCTATCGGACTAGCGGGCGCACCGGGGAGCTGTTTTTT. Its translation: CASSYRTSGRTGELFF.

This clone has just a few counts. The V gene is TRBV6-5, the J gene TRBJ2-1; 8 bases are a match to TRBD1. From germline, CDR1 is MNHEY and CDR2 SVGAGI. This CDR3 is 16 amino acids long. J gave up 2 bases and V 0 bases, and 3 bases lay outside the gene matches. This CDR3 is CASSYSAGGTYNEQFF. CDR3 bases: TGTGCCAGCAGTTACTCGGCAGGGGGCACCTACAATGAGCAGTTCTTC.

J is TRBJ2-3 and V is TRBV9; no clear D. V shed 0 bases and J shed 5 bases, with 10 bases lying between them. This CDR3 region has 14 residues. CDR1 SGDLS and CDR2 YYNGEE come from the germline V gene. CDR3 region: CASSVARPEDTQYF. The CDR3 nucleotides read TGTGCCAGCAGCGTAGCCAGGCCCGAAGATACGCAGTATTTT.

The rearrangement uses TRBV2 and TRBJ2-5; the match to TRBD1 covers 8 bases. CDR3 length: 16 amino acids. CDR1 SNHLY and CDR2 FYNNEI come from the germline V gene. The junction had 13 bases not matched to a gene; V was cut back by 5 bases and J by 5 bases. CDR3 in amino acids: CASSQNPYQGAETQYF. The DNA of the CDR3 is TGTGCCAGCAGTCAGAACCCATACCAGGGGGCGGAGACCCAGTACTTC. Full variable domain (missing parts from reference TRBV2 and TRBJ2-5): EPEVTQTPSHQVTQMGQEVILRCVPISNHLYFYWYRQILGQKVEFLVSFYNNEISEKSEIFDDQFSVERPDGSNFTLKIRSTKLEDSAMYFCASSQNPYQGAETQYFGPGTRLLVL.

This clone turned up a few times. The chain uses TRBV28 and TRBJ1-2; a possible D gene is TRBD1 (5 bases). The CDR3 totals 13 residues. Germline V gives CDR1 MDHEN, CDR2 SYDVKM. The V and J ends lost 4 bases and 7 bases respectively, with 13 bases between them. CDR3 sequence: CASSYGAGGGYTF. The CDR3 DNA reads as TGTGCCAGCAGTTACGGGGCGGGAGGTGGCTACACCTTC.

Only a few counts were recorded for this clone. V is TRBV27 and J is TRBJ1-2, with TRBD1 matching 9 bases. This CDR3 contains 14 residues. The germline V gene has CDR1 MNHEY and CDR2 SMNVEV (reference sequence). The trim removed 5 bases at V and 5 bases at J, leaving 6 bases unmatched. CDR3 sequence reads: CASSRDREGYGYTF. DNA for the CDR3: TGTGCCAGCAGTAGGGACAGGGAAGGATATGGCTACACCTTC.

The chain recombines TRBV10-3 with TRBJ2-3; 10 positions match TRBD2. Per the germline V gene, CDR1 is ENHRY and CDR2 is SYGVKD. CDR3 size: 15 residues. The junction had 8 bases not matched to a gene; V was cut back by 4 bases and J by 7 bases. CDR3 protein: CAISVSAGGPNTQYF. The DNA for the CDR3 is TGTGCCATCAGTGTATCAGCGGGGGGGCCCAATACGCAGTATTTT.

The CDR3 nucleotides are TGTGCCAGCAGTTACTCGGTACAGGGGGCATATGAGCAGTTCTTC. Translated: CASSYSVQGAYEQFF. V and J are TRBV6-5 and TRBJ2-1, with TRBD1 matching 9 bases. This CDR3 has 15 amino acids. Per germline, CDR1 MNHEY and CDR2 SVGAGI. V trimming: 0 bases; J trimming: 8 bases; junction bases outside the gene matches: 5.

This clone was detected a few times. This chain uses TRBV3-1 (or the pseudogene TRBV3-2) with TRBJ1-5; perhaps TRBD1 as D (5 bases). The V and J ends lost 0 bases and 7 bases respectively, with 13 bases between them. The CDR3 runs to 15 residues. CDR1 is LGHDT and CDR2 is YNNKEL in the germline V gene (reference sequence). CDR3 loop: CASSQEYSGYQPQHF. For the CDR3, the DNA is TGTGCCAGCAGCCAAGAGTACTCAGGGTACCAGCCCCAGCATTTT.

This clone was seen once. The CDR3 is CASSHVLLGAGSTDTQYF. CDR3 in DNA: TGCGCCAGCAGCCACGTCCTGTTAGGGGCTGGGAGCACAGATACGCAGTATTTT. The V call is TRBV4-1, the J call TRBJ2-3, with TRBD1 as a possible D gene (5 bases). This CDR3 is built from 18 residues. Germline CDR1 is MGHRA and CDR2 is YSYEKL. The V end lost 3 bases, the J end lost 0 bases, and 19 bases lay between the germline ends.

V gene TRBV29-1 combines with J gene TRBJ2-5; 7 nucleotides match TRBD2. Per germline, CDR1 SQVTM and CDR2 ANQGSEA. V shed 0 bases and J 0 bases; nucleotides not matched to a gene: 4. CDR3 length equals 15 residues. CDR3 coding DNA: TGCAGCGTTGAAGACACGGGGGGACACCAAGAGACCCAGTACTTC. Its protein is CSVEDTGGHQETQYF.

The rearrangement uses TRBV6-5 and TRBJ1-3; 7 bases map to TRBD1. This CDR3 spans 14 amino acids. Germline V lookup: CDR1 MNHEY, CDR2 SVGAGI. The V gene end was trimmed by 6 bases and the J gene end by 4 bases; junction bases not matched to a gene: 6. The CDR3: CASSLQGSGNTIYF. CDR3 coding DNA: TGTGCCAGCAGCTTACAGGGGTCGGGAAACACCATATATTTT.

The CDR3 DNA follows: TGTGCCAGCTCACCAGGGGCCTCAGAACATATTGCTTTCTTT. Its translation: CASSPGASEHIAFF. The chain couples TRBV18 to TRBJ1-1; a weak D match, TRBD1 (5 bases). Germline V gene data show CDR1 as KGHSH and CDR2 as LQKENI. The V end lost 2 bases, the J end lost 11 bases, and 18 bases lay between the germline ends. The CDR3 totals 14 residues.

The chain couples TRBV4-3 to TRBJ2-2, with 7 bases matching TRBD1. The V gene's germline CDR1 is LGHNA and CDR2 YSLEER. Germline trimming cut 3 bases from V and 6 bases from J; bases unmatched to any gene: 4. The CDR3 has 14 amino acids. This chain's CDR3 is CASSQLTGAGELFF. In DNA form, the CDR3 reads TGCGCCAGCAGCCAGTTAACAGGGGCCGGGGAGCTGTTTTTT.

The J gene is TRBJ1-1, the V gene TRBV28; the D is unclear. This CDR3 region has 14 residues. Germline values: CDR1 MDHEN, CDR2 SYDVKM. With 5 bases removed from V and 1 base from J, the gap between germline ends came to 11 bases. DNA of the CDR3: TGTGCCAGCAGTACGCGAAGCGGGAACACTGAAGCTTTCTTT. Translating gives CASSTRSGNTEAFF.

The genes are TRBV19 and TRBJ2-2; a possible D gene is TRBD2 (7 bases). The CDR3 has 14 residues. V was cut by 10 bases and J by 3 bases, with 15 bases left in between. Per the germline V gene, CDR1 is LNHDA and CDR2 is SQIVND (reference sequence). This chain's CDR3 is CATGGGVYTGELFF. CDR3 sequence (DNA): TGTGCCACAGGAGGGGGGGTATACACCGGGGAGCTGTTTTTT. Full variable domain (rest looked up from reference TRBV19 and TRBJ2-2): DGGITQSPKYLFRKEGQNVTLSCEQNLNHDAMYWYRQDPGQGLRLIYYSQIVNDFQKGDIAEGYSVSREKKESFPLTVTSAQKNPTAFYLCATGGGVYTGELFFGEGSRLTVL.

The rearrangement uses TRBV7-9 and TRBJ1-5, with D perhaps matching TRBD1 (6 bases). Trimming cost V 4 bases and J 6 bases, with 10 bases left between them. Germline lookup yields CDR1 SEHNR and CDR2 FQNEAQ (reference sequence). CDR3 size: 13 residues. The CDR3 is CASSSNRAQPQHF. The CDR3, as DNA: TGTGCCAGCAGCTCTAACAGGGCTCAGCCCCAGCATTTT.